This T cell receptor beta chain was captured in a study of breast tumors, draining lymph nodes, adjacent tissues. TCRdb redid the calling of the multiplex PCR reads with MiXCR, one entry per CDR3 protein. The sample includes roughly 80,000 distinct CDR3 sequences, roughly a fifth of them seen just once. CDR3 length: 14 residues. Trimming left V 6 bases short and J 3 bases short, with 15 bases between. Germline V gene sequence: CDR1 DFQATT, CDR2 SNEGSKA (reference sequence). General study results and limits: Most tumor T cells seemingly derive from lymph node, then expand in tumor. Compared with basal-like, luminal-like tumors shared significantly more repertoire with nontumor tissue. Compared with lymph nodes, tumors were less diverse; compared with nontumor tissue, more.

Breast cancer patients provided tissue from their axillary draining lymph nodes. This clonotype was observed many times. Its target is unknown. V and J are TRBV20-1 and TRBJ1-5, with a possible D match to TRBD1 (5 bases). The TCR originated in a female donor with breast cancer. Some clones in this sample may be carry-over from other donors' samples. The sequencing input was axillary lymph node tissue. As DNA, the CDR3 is TGCAGTGCGGGACGGGACGGATACAATCAGCCCCAGCATTTT. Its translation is CSAGRDGYNQPQHF.